Below, 19 T cell receptor beta chains from the same sample are listed, as sequenced in a study of quantifying T cell responses using KT2 cells. About the study: Reverse transcription used primers in the TCR alpha and beta constant regions.

The cDNA 3' end received a ligated oligonucleotide with a UMI. The first PCR ran 4 to 5 cycles with an equimolar RC1.1 and RC1.2 beta primer mix. TCRdb used MiXCR to reprocess the UMI-ligation and nested PCR reads, holding one entry per CDR3 protein. The data show tens of thousands of distinct CDR3 sequences, approximately 6.8% seen once. The specimen sequenced was PBMCs spiked with cells of the T cell clone KT2. Receptor source: a human donor.

The sample holds many counts of this clonotype. The chain carries TRBV5-1 and TRBJ2-3; 10 positions agree with TRBD2. V gave up 4 bases and J gave up 6 bases; unmatched junction bases: 11. CDR1 and CDR2 from the germline V gene are SGHRS and YFSETQ. This CDR3 has 16 amino acids. This CDR3 reads CASSPGVSGGADTQYF. The CDR3, as DNA: TGCGCCAGCAGCCCGGGGGTCAGCGGGGGGGCGGATACGCAGTATTTT.

Concerning this clonotype: This is likely a read error, given that the CDR3 carries no conserved phenylalanine or tryptophan at its end. The CDR3 nucleotides read TGCAGTGCTCCCGTGACTAGCGGGGTAGATACGCAGTATTTG. It translates to CSAPVTSGVDTQYL. The chain joins TRBV20-1 to TRBJ2-3; 11 bases agree with TRBD2. Germline V gives CDR1 DFQATT, CDR2 SNEGSKA (reference sequence). Germline trimming cut 5 bases from V and 5 bases from J; bases unmatched to any gene: 6. The CDR3 extends over 14 amino acids.

This clonotype was recorded many times. The chain uses TRBV10-3 and TRBJ1-1, with TRBD1 as a possible D gene (5 bases). There are 13 residues in the CDR3. Germline V CDR1 and CDR2: ENHRY, SYGVKD. V was shortened by 6 bases and J by 1 base, with 9 bases between the two germline ends. The DNA for the CDR3 is TGTGCCATCAGGGGGGACGGGAACACTGAAGCTTTCTTT. Translating it yields CAIRGDGNTEAFF.

This clonotype has at least ten counts. This rearrangement joins TRBV20-1 to TRBJ1-2; a weak D match, TRBD1 (5 bases). V was clipped by 0 bases and J by 8 bases, with 19 bases between them. This CDR3 is built from 15 residues. Germline CDR1 and CDR2: DFQATT and SNEGSKA (reference sequence). The CDR3 DNA reads as TGCAGTGCTAGAGATCTAGCCTGGGGGACCGGCGGCTACACCTTC. Encoded protein: CSARDLAWGTGGYTF.

The rearrangement joins TRBV9 to TRBJ2-6; D not resolved. Per the germline V gene, CDR1 is SGDLS and CDR2 is YYNGEE. This CDR3 spans 15 amino acids. V lost 0 bases and J lost 0, with 4 bases in between. The CDR3 nucleotides read TGTGCCAGCAGCGTAGGGAACTCTGGGGCCAACGTCCTGACTTTC. Protein sequence: CASSVGNSGANVLTF.

This clonotype was seen more than once but under ten times. This sequence joins TRBV12-3 or TRBV12-4 and TRBJ2-7, with D possibly being TRBD2 (5 bases). Trimming took 3 bases from V and 1 from J, leaving 13 bases between them. This CDR3 has 15 residues. In DNA form, the CDR3 reads TGTGCCAGCAGTTTTAGGCGGGTTTCGTCCTACGAGCAGTACTTC. Protein: CASSFRRVSSYEQYF.

The table lists this clonotype with a few counts. The chain is built from TRBV9 and TRBJ2-1; 7 bases map to TRBD1. J gave up 5 bases and V 4 bases, and 3 bases lay outside the gene matches. The CDR3 contains 13 residues. Germline assignment: CDR1 SGDLS and CDR2 YYNGEE. The CDR3 sequence: CASSPTGDNEQFF. CDR3 coding DNA: TGTGCCAGCAGCCCAACAGGGGACAATGAGCAGTTCTTC.

This clonotype was seen a handful of times. The CDR3 sequence is CAISESGANTEAFF. The CDR3 region has the DNA TGTGCCATCAGTGAGTCTGGAGCGAACACTGAAGCTTTCTTT. The chain couples TRBV10-3 to TRBJ1-1; D is ambiguous. The V end lost 0 bases, the J end lost 1 base, and 6 bases lay between the germline ends. The CDR3 sequence is 14 residues long. Germline loops: CDR1 ENHRY, CDR2 SYGVKD.

This clonotype showed up many times. The chain links TRBV11-1 to TRBJ2-7; a possible D gene is TRBD1 (6 bases). CDR1 and CDR2 (germline): SGHAT, FQDESV (reference sequence). V was clipped by 1 base and J by 2 bases, with 12 bases between them. The CDR3 covers 15 residues. CDR3 sequence (DNA): TGTGCCAGCAGCTTAGGGACAGCCACCCCCTACGAGCAGTACTTC. Translating it yields CASSLGTATPYEQYF.

This clonotype has just a few counts. The chain is built from TRBV25-1 and TRBJ1-5; D is uncertain. CDR1 is MGHDK and CDR2 is SYGVNS in the germline V gene. V lost 4 bases and J 7 bases, leaving 8 bases between the germline ends. CDR3 size: 12 residues. The CDR3 protein is CASSGTGQPQHF. In nucleotides, the CDR3 is TGTGCCAGCAGTGGGACCGGCCAGCCCCAGCATTTT.

This clonotype was observed a handful of times. The V call is TRBV2, the J call TRBJ2-5, with a weak D call TRBD2 (6 bases). The V end lost 7 bases, the J end lost 5 bases, and 17 bases lay between the germline ends. The germline V gene encodes CDR1 SNHLY and CDR2 FYNNEI. The CDR3 spans 14 residues. CDR3 coding DNA: TGTGCCAGCACACTGACTAGGTCGGGTGAGACCCAGTACTTC. Residues: CASTLTRSGETQYF.

This clonotype was seen repeatedly, ten times or more. The V and J genes are TRBV12-3 or TRBV12-4 and TRBJ2-3, with 8 nucleotides matching TRBD1. V was pared by 5 bases and J by 6 bases, with 10 bases of the junction left unmatched. This CDR3 region has 15 residues. The CDR3 DNA reads as TGTGCCAGCAGTCCGCGGACAGGGCTGTCCGATACGCAGTATTTT. It is translated as CASSPRTGLSDTQYF.

This clonotype was recorded at least ten times. The J gene is TRBJ2-3, the V gene TRBV7-2, with D uncertain. CDR3 size: 17 residues. Germline V CDR1 and CDR2: SGHTA, FQGNSA. Trimming shortened V by 5 bases and J by 1 base, and 19 bases separated the two germline ends. The CDR3 spells CASSGSDRAGGTDTQYF. DNA of the CDR3: TGTGCCAGCAGCGGGTCGGACCGAGCTGGAGGCACAGATACGCAGTATTTT.

This clonotype was recorded at least ten times. This sequence joins TRBV20-1 and TRBJ2-3; 9 positions agree with TRBD2. This CDR3 is 15 amino acids long. The J segment lost 2 bases and the V segment lost 3 bases, leaving 6 bases of the junction unmatched. In germline, CDR1 is DFQATT, CDR2 SNEGSKA (reference sequence). CDR3 sequence (DNA): TGCAGTGCTAGGCCTCTAGCGGGGACCACAGATACGCAGTATTTT. Translating gives CSARPLAGTTDTQYF.

This clonotype was detected ten times or more. The V gene is TRBV4-1, the J gene TRBJ1-1; D call uncertain. Trimming removed 1 base at V and 6 bases at J, with 12 bases between. This CDR3 comprises 14 residues. The germline V gene has CDR1 MGHRA and CDR2 YSYEKL. CDR3 in DNA: TGCGCCAGCAGCCAAGCCCCGTTCCGGGCTGAAGCTTTCTTT. Protein product: CASSQAPFRAEAFF.

This clonotype was detected many times. The V gene is TRBV6-5, the J gene TRBJ1-3, with 7 bases fitting TRBD1. V shed 2 bases and J 2 bases; nucleotides not matched to a gene: 6. CDR1 and CDR2 from the germline V gene are MNHEY and SVGAGI. This CDR3 is built from 16 residues. CDR3 coding DNA: TGTGCCAGCAGTTACGCCAGGGGGTCGGCTGGAAACACCATATATTTT. Its protein product is CASSYARGSAGNTIYF.

The chain is built from TRBV5-6 and TRBJ1-2; 7 positions agree with TRBD1. Germline V gene lookup returns CDR1 SGHDT and CDR2 YYEEEE. V shed 4 bases and J 4 bases; nucleotides not matched to a gene: 4. The CDR3 covers 13 residues. CDR3 DNA: TGTGCCAGCAGCGACAGGGTGGGCTATGGCTACACCTTC. Its protein product is CASSDRVGYGYTF.

This clonotype was counted ten times or more. This sequence joins TRBV12-3 or TRBV12-4 and TRBJ2-3, with 10 bases that match TRBD2. This CDR3 has 17 residues. V shed 5 bases and J 7 bases; nucleotides not matched to a gene: 15. The CDR3 is CASSPPAGTSVVYTQYF. CDR3 DNA: TGTGCCAGCAGTCCCCCCGCCGGGACTAGCGTCGTTTATACGCAGTATTTT.

This clonotype was detected many times. The chain has TRBV6-5 and TRBJ1-2; 8 bases map to TRBD1. The ends lost 5 bases at V and 0 bases at J; junction bases unmatched: 5. There are 15 residues in the CDR3. Germline CDR1 is MNHEY and CDR2 is SVGAGI. CDR3 in DNA: TGTGCCAGCAGTCGAGGGACAGGAGCTAACTATGGCTACACCTTC. Translation gives CASSRGTGANYGYTF.